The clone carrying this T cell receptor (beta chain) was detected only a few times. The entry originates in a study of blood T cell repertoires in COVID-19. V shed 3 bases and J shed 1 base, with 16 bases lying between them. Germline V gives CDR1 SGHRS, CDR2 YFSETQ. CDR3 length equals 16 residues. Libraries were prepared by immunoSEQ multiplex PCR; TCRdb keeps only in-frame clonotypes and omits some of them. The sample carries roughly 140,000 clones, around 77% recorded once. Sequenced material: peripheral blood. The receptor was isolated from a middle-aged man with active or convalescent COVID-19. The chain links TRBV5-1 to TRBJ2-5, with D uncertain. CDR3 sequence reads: CASSWAPESTQETQYF. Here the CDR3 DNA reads TGCGCCAGCAGCTGGGCCCCCGAGAGTACCCAAGAGACCCAGTACTTC. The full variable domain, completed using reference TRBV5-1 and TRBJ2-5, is KAGVTQTPRYLIKTRGQQVTLSCSPISGHRSVSWYQQTPGQGLQFLFEYFSETQRNKGNFPGRFSGRQFSNSRSEMNVSTLELGDSALYLCASSWAPESTQETQYFGPGTRLLVL.